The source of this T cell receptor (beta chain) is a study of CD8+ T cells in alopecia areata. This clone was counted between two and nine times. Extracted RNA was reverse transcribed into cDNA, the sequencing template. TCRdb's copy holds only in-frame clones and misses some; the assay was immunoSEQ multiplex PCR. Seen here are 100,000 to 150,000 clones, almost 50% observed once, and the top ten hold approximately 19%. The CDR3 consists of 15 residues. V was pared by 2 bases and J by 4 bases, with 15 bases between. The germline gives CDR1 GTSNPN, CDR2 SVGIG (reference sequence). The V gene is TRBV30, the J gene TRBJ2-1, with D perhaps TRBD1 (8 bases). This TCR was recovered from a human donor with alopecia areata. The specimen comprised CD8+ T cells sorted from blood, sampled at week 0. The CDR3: CAWSPTGGGYNEQFF. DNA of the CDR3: TGTGCCTGGAGTCCAACAGGGGGAGGGTACAATGAGCAGTTCTTC.